One sample yielded the 8 T cell receptor beta chains listed below, sequenced in a study of blood T cell repertoires in COVID-19. The data were produced by immunoSEQ multiplex PCR, yet TCRdb's version contains in-frame clones alone and is incomplete. The sample records 450,000 to 600,000 clones, about nine tenths being singletons. Sequences were obtained from PBMCs or T cells enriched from blood (not recorded which). These receptors all stem from a woman under 30 who had recovered from COVID-19.

The rearrangement joins TRBV19 to TRBJ1-6; 7 bases align to TRBD1. Germline values: CDR1 LNHDA, CDR2 SQIVND (reference sequence). CDR3 length equals 17 residues. The trim removed 5 bases at V and 10 bases at J, leaving 17 bases unmatched. Here the CDR3 reads CASSLPGGSRGESPLHF. The CDR3 DNA is TGTGCCAGTAGTCTCCCAGGGGGTTCGCGAGGAGAGTCACCCCTCCACTTT.

This clone showed up just once. V usage is TRBV11-2 and J usage is TRBJ2-2, with D possibly TRBD2 on 6 matching bases. Germline values: CDR1 SGHAT, CDR2 FQNNGV. V lost 3 bases, J lost 6 bases, and 11 bases lay in between. This CDR3 contains 14 residues. The DNA for the CDR3 is TGTGCCAGCAGCTTTTCGGGAGCCGCCGGGGAGCTGTTTTTT. This encodes CASSFSGAAGELFF. Looking up the rest from reference TRBV11-2 and TRBJ2-2 gives the full variable domain: EAGVAQSPRYKIIEKRQSVAFWCNPISGHATLYWYQQILGQGPKLLIQFQNNGVVDDSQLPKDRFSAERLKGVDSTLKIQPAKLEDSAVYLCASSFSGAAGELFFGEGSRLTVL.

This chain joins TRBV3-1 (or the pseudogene TRBV3-2) and TRBJ1-5, with D tentatively TRBD1 (6 bases). CDR1 and CDR2 from the germline V gene are LGHDT and YNNKEL (reference sequence). The CDR3 has 13 amino acids. The germline V and J ends were trimmed by 3 bases and 9 bases, with 12 bases remaining between them. The CDR3 nucleotides are TGTGCCAGCAGCCAGTCGCGGGGGGCGCCCCAGCATTTT. Protein sequence: CASSQSRGAPQHF.

This clone was counted once. The chain has TRBV2 and TRBJ2-7; no firm D call. Germline V lookup: CDR1 SNHLY, CDR2 FYNNEI. The CDR3 sequence is 15 residues long. V lost 2 bases, J lost 1 base, and 12 bases lay in between. CDR3 DNA sequence: TGTGCCAGCAGTGAATTCCTAGGCCGATCCTACGAGCAGTACTTC. Its translation is CASSEFLGRSYEQYF.

The J gene is TRBJ1-5, the V gene TRBV4-1, with no clear D. The germline V gene has CDR1 MGHRA and CDR2 YSYEKL. The V and J ends lost 1 base and 0 bases respectively, with 22 bases between them. This CDR3 contains 20 residues. CDR3 residues: CASSQGPGISILYSNQPQHF. The CDR3 region has the DNA TGCGCCAGCAGCCAAGGACCGGGAATTAGCATCTTATATAGCAATCAGCCCCAGCATTTT.

This chain joins TRBV14 and TRBJ2-7; D might be TRBD1 (6 bases). CDR3 size: 14 residues. Trimming stripped 5 bases from V and 3 bases from J, with 14 bases between. CDR1 and CDR2 from the germline V gene are SGHDN and FVKESK. CDR3 nucleotides: TGTGCCAGCAGCTTGGGACACGCCCTCTACGAGCAGTACTTC. Translation gives CASSLGHALYEQYF.

This chain links TRBV30 with TRBJ2-7; D perhaps matches TRBD1 (6 bases). The CDR3 extends over 15 amino acids. With 4 bases removed from V and 2 bases from J, the gap between germline ends came to 18 bases. Germline loops: CDR1 GTSNPN, CDR2 SVGIG (reference sequence). CDR3 residues: CAWNTGIRYPYEQYF. The CDR3 coding sequence is TGTGCCTGGAACACAGGGATCCGTTATCCCTACGAGCAGTACTTC.

The rearrangement joins TRBV6-5 to TRBJ1-2, with 9 bases lining up with TRBD1. Germline trimming cut 10 bases from V and 1 base from J; bases unmatched to any gene: 10. Germline loops: CDR1 MNHEY, CDR2 SVGAGI. The CDR3 loop spans 15 amino acids. The CDR3 sequence is CAMAQGAGVNYGYTF. In DNA form, the CDR3 reads TGTGCCATGGCACAGGGGGCTGGGGTTAACTATGGCTACACCTTC.